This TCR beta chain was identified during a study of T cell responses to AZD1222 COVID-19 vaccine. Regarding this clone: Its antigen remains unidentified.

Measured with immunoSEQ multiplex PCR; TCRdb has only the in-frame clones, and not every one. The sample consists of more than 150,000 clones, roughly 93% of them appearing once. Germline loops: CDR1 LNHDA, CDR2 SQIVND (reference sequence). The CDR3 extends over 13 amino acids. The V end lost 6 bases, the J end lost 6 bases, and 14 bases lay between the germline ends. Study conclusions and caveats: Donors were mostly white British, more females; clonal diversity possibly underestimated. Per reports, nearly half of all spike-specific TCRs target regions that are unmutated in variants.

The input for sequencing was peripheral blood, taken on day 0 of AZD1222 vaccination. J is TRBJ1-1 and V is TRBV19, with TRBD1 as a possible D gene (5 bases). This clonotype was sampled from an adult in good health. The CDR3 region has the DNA TGTGCCAGTAGCATCCTCGGGGGATCTGAAGCTTTCTTT. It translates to CASSILGGSEAFF.